What follows describes a single T cell receptor beta chain. This record belongs to a study of blood T cell repertoires in COVID-19. Data came from immunoSEQ multiplex PCR; TCRdb stores just in-frame clones and leaves some out. The sample lists fewer than 10,000 clones, 84% occurring once. The length of the CDR3 is 15 residues. With 4 bases removed from V and 3 bases from J, the gap between germline ends came to 16 bases. The germline V gene has CDR1 SGHNT and CDR2 YYREEE (reference sequence). V and J are TRBV5-4 and TRBJ1-2; weak D call: TRBD1 (6 bases). The clonotype originates from a human donor in a cohort sampled during active COVID-19. Input material: peripheral blood. The CDR3, as DNA: TGTGCCAGCAGCGCGGGGGGGGCAGCCTACTATGGCTACACCTTC. Protein product: CASSAGGAAYYGYTF.